A selection of T cell receptor beta chains follows, all from one sample in a study of neoadjuvant nivolumab and ipilimumab in lung cancer. Assay used: immunoSEQ multiplex PCR; TCRdb lists only in-frame clones, some missing. The repertoire includes some 50,000 clones, around 89% of them detected once, and about 3.5% sits in the top ten. Sequences were derived from blood, sampled before neoadjuvant nivolumab, alone or with ipilimumab. These receptors were taken from an adult with non-small cell lung cancer. Some clones in this sample may be carry-over from other donors' samples. The CDR3 runs from the conserved cysteine through the conserved F or W. Each record gives: V gene, D gene, J gene, CDR3 length, clone size, CDR3 DNA, CDR3 protein. The D gene is left open where the match is weak. Clone size is not always given. Where it is, it says once, few, many or a class for expanded clones.

TRBV6-1	-	TRBJ1-2	10	-	TGTGCCAGCAGGAGGGGCGGCTACACCTTC	CASRRGGYTF
TRBV7-2	-	TRBJ2-7	12	few	TGTGCCAGCAGCCGACTTCGGTACGAGCAGTACTTC	CASSRLRYEQYF
TRBV10-3	TRBD2	TRBJ2-7	11	-	TGTGCCATCAGTGAAGGGAGGGTGCAGTACTTC	CAISEGRVQYF
TRBV30	-	TRBJ2-3	11	-	TGTGCCTGGAGTGCTGGGCGCGCGCAGTATTTT	CAWSAGRAQYF
TRBV5-1	-	TRBJ1-1	14	-	TGCGCCATGCTGGACAGCAGATTGAACACTGAAGCTTTCTTT	CAMLDSRLNTEAFF
TRBV27	TRBD2	TRBJ2-1	20	-	TGTGCCAGCAGTTGGCGGGACAGTGGACTAGCGGGAGGATCCTACAATGAGCAGTTCTTC	CASSWRDSGLAGGSYNEQFF
TRBV30	-	TRBJ1-1	12	-	TGTGCCCGTACCGGGGGAAACACTGAAGCTTTCTTT	CARTGGNTEAFF
TRBV7-9	TRBD2	TRBJ2-2	18	once	TGTGCCAGCAGCCTGACTAGCGGGAGCGGGTCGAACACCGGGGAGCTGTTTTTT	CASSLTSGSGSNTGELFF
TRBV7-2	-	TRBJ2-7	11	few	TGTGCCAGCAGTCCCGGCTACGAGCAGTACTTC	CASSPGYEQYF
TRBV5-1	TRBD1	TRBJ2-5	17	-	TGCGCCAGCAGCCTAGGACAGGGGTCACTGTACCAAGAGACCCAGTACTTC	CASSLGQGSLYQETQYF